A single sample is the source of the 28 T cell receptor beta chains below, sequenced in a study of T cells in Graves' hyperthyroidism and ophthalmopathy. RNA transcripts gave rise to amplified TCR beta CDR3 regions. HTBI primers drove first-round RT-PCR of the TCR CDR3. TCRdb used MiXCR to reprocess the multiplex PCR reads, holding one entry per CDR3 protein. The sample contains roughly 500,000 distinct CDR3 sequences, roughly 50% of which appear only once. Material for sequencing was peripheral blood or thyroid tissue (not recorded which). These receptors all come from an adult woman with Graves' disease, either hyperthyroidism or ophthalmopathy (not recorded which).

This clonotype was detected only once. J is TRBJ2-7 and V is TRBV29-1; TRBD1 aligns across 8 bases. V shed 8 bases and J 6 bases; nucleotides not matched to a gene: 6. The CDR3 sequence is 11 residues long. The germline gives CDR1 SQVTM, CDR2 ANQGSEA. CDR3 loop: CSSFTGGEQYF. As DNA, the CDR3 is TGCAGCAGTTTCACAGGGGGCGAGCAGTACTTC.

On this clonotype: Its ends do not fully match the called genes, so a read error is possible. The rearrangement joins TRBV10-3 to TRBJ2-7; TRBD1 aligns across 8 bases. CDR1 ENHRY and CDR2 SYGVKD come from the germline V gene. The CDR3 totals 15 residues. The CDR3 DNA follows: TGTGCCAGCAGTTACTCGCGGACAGGGTCGGACGAGCAGTACTTC. Its protein product is CASSYSRTGSDEQYF.

The chain couples TRBV19 to TRBJ2-5; 7 bases map to TRBD2. The CDR3 sequence is 16 residues long. Germline CDR1 LNHDA, CDR2 SQIVND (reference sequence). The ends lost 2 bases at V and 3 bases at J; junction bases unmatched: 9. The CDR3 is CASSIPPGSGEETQYF. DNA for the CDR3: TGTGCCAGTAGTATACCCCCAGGAAGCGGGGAAGAGACCCAGTACTTC. Variable domain in full (rest from reference TRBV19 and TRBJ2-5): DGGITQSPKYLFRKEGQNVTLSCEQNLNHDAMYWYRQDPGQGLRLIYYSQIVNDFQKGDIAEGYSVSREKKESFPLTVTSAQKNPTAFYLCASSIPPGSGEETQYFGPGTRLLVL.

V and J are TRBV5-1 and TRBJ1-3; 9 positions agree with TRBD1. This CDR3 is 17 amino acids long. The V segment lost 3 bases and the J segment 4 bases; nucleotides outside the gene matches: 11. Germline CDR1 reads SGHRS; CDR2 reads YFSETQ. The DNA of the CDR3 is TGCGCCAGCAGCTCACACCGGGACAGGGAATCCGGAAACACCATATATTTT. Its translation: CASSSHRDRESGNTIYF. Variable domain in full (rest from reference TRBV5-1 and TRBJ1-3): KAGVTQTPRYLIKTRGQQVTLSCSPISGHRSVSWYQQTPGQGLQFLFEYFSETQRNKGNFPGRFSGRQFSNSRSEMNVSTLELGDSALYLCASSSHRDRESGNTIYFGEGSWLTVV.

The V and J genes are TRBV7-8 and TRBJ1-5; D remains ambiguous. The CDR3 is 16 residues long. Germline V gene data show CDR1 as SGHVS and CDR2 as FQNEAQ. The germline V and J ends were trimmed by 1 base and 1 base, with 11 bases remaining between them. The CDR3 DNA sequence: TGTGCCAGCAGCTTAGTGGGCACTTTAAGCAATCAGCCCCAGCATTTT. It translates to CASSLVGTLSNQPQHF. Full variable domain (outside the CDR3, taken from reference TRBV7-8 and TRBJ1-5): GAGVSQSPRYKVAKRGQDVALRCDPISGHVSLFWYQQALGQGPEFLTYFQNEAQLDKSGLPSDRFFAERPEGSVSTLKIQRTQQEDSAVYLCASSLVGTLSNQPQHFGDGTRLSIL.

The chain employs TRBV2 and TRBJ2-5; D unresolved. The CDR3 runs to 12 residues. Deletions cut 5 bases from V and 5 bases from J, with 9 bases between. Germline V gene data show CDR1 as SNHLY and CDR2 as FYNNEI. The CDR3 loop reads CASSYTVETQYF. The CDR3 region has the DNA TGTGCCAGCAGTTATACTGTGGAGACCCAGTACTTC.

The genes are TRBV29-1 and TRBJ2-7; 11 bases map to TRBD2. The germline CDR1 and CDR2 sequences are SQVTM and ANQGSEA. The CDR3 is made up of 14 amino acids. The V segment lost 3 bases and the J segment 4 bases; nucleotides outside the gene matches: 5. CDR3 loop: CSVEGLADRYEQYF. DNA for the CDR3: TGCAGCGTTGAGGGACTAGCGGACCGATACGAGCAGTACTTC.

This clonotype was detected many times. V usage is TRBV5-1 and J usage is TRBJ1-6; D is perhaps TRBD1 (5 bases). V was trimmed by 2 bases and J by 0 bases, leaving 6 bases between them. Germline lookup yields CDR1 SGHRS and CDR2 YFSETQ. This CDR3 comprises 15 residues. The CDR3 protein is CASSFGGSYNSPLHF. CDR3 coding DNA: TGCGCCAGCAGCTTCGGGGGCTCCTATAATTCACCCCTCCACTTT.

The chain has TRBV28 and TRBJ2-7; perhaps TRBD1 as D (6 bases). The V end lost 7 bases, the J end lost 3 bases, and 19 bases lay between the germline ends. The CDR3 sequence is 15 residues long. Germline loops: CDR1 MDHEN, CDR2 SYDVKM. The DNA for the CDR3 is TGTGCCAGCAACTGGCAGGGGACGGGTCTCTACGAGCAGTACTTC. Residues: CASNWQGTGLYEQYF.

This rearrangement joins TRBV2 to TRBJ2-2, with D perhaps matching TRBD1 or TRBD2 (5 bases each). The CDR3 has 16 residues. Trimming took off 5 bases at V and 5 bases at J, with 18 bases between the two ends. Germline loops: CDR1 SNHLY, CDR2 FYNNEI. The CDR3 loop is CASSIGKPGRTGELFF. For the CDR3, the DNA is TGTGCCAGCAGTATTGGGAAACCGGGACGAACCGGGGAGCTGTTTTTT.

V and J are TRBV15 and TRBJ1-5; possible D gene TRBD1, 5 bases. V lost 3 bases, J lost 11 bases, and 14 bases lay in between. This CDR3 has 13 residues. Germline CDR1 reads LNHNV; CDR2 reads YYDKDF (reference sequence). CDR3 DNA sequence: TGTGCCACCAGCAGCGGGGGAGGGGAGACCCAGCATTTT. Amino acids: CATSSGGGETQHF.

This clonotype was observed at least ten times. The rearrangement joins TRBV10-2 to TRBJ1-1; D uncertain. Germline-derived CDR1 and CDR2 are WSHSY and SAAADI. The length of the CDR3 is 15 residues. The ends were cut back, 8 bases at V and 4 bases at J, with 20 bases in the middle. CDR3 DNA sequence: TGCGCCAGCCTTATGTCCCACACGGTATCCACTGAAGCTTTCTTT. Translation: CASLMSHTVSTEAFF.

This clonotype was recorded once. The chain employs TRBV2 and TRBJ1-2, with 11 bases aligning to TRBD1. The length of the CDR3 is 12 residues. The V gene's germline CDR1 is SNHLY and CDR2 FYNNEI. V lost 9 bases and J lost 7; bases outside the gene matches: 4. In DNA, the CDR3 is TGTGCCAGGAGGACAGGGGGCTTTGGCTACACCTTC. Protein sequence: CARRTGGFGYTF.

Details on this clonotype: A much larger clone differs from this one at a single base, so this may be a read error. The chain links TRBV12-3 or TRBV12-4 to TRBJ2-7, with D possibly TRBD1 on 5 matching bases. The CDR3 runs to 15 residues. As DNA, the CDR3 is TGTGCCAGCAGCCCTCGAACAGGATCCTCCTGCGAGCAGTACTTC. Translation gives CASSPRTGSSCEQYF.

This clonotype has at least ten counts. V and J are TRBV6-5 and TRBJ1-1; no firm D call. V was cut by 0 bases and J by 0 bases, with 8 bases left in between. This CDR3 region has 15 residues. CDR1 is MNHEY and CDR2 is SVGAGI in the germline V gene. The CDR3 DNA follows: TGTGCCAGCAGTTACTCGAGCCAGATGAACACTGAAGCTTTCTTT. Amino acid sequence: CASSYSSQMNTEAFF.

The chain recombines TRBV20-1 with TRBJ2-5; D ambiguous. The germline V gene has CDR1 DFQATT and CDR2 SNEGSKA (reference sequence). Trimming took 3 bases from V and 4 from J, leaving 6 bases between them. This CDR3 region has 11 residues. In nucleotides, the CDR3 is TGCAGTGCTAGCCGAACAGAGACCCAGTACTTC. Protein product: CSASRTETQYF.

The chain recombines TRBV29-1 with TRBJ2-3, with TRBD1 identical over 9 bases. Trimming took 7 bases from V and 4 from J; bases not matched to a gene: 9. The germline V gene encodes CDR1 SQVTM and CDR2 ANQGSEA. The CDR3 totals 14 residues. The chain's CDR3 is CSGYRGPGADTQYF. CDR3 sequence (DNA): TGCAGCGGATACAGGGGGCCGGGGGCAGATACGCAGTATTTT.

This clonotype occurred many times. This rearrangement joins TRBV4-1 to TRBJ1-5; 10 positions match TRBD1. Germline loops: CDR1 MGHRA, CDR2 YSYEKL. The V segment lost 2 bases and the J segment 7 bases; nucleotides outside the gene matches: 5. There are 15 residues in the CDR3. The CDR3 DNA sequence: TGCGCCAGCAGCCAAAGCGTGACAGGGGGCCAGCCCCAGCATTTT. Its translation is CASSQSVTGGQPQHF.

The chain joins TRBV5-1 to TRBJ2-7, with D uncertain. The CDR3 has 13 residues. The V gene's germline CDR1 is SGHRS and CDR2 YFSETQ. Trimming took off 0 bases at V and 12 bases at J, with 16 bases between the two ends. The CDR3 bases are TGCGCCAGCAGCTTGGATCAGTGGGGTCCGCGGTACTTC. Its translation: CASSLDQWGPRYF.

Many counts were recorded for this clonotype. The V gene is TRBV29-1, the J gene TRBJ1-1; no firm D call. Germline V gives CDR1 SQVTM, CDR2 ANQGSEA. The ends were cut back, 5 bases at V and 1 base at J, with 11 bases in the middle. This CDR3 is built from 13 residues. CDR3 coding DNA: TGCAGCGTTCTGAGCTTTTCGAACACTGAAGCTTTCTTT. Encoded protein: CSVLSFSNTEAFF.

The chain employs TRBV5-1 and TRBJ2-7; D tentatively fits TRBD1 or TRBD2 (6 bases each). The CDR3 sequence is 16 residues long. Germline assignment: CDR1 SGHRS and CDR2 YFSETQ. V lost 0 bases and J 5 bases, leaving 18 bases between the germline ends. CDR3 protein: CASSLEGDAGTDEQYF. In nucleotides, the CDR3 is TGCGCCAGCAGCTTGGAGGGGGATGCGGGGACGGACGAGCAGTACTTC. Variable domain in full (rest from reference TRBV5-1 and TRBJ2-7): KAGVTQTPRYLIKTRGQQVTLSCSPISGHRSVSWYQQTPGQGLQFLFEYFSETQRNKGNFPGRFSGRQFSNSRSEMNVSTLELGDSALYLCASSLEGDAGTDEQYFGPGTRLTVT.

This clonotype was recorded many times. V is TRBV13 and J is TRBJ1-4; the D gene is possibly TRBD1 (6 bases). V lost 5 bases to trimming and J lost 4 bases, with 14 bases between them. CDR1 and CDR2 from the germline V gene are PRHDT and FYEKMQ (reference sequence). The CDR3 consists of 15 residues. The CDR3, as DNA: TGTGCCAGCAGCCCACGAGGGACAAGTAATGAAAAACTGTTTTTT. It translates to CASSPRGTSNEKLFF.

Ten or more counts support this clonotype. One end of the junction is discordant with germline, which a read error may explain. The gene calls are TRBV5-6 and TRBJ2-2, with 7 bases matching TRBD2. The CDR3 contains 14 residues. Germline-derived CDR1 and CDR2 are SGHDT and YYEEEE. The CDR3: CASTLGTMTGELFF. The CDR3 DNA is TGTGCCAGCACCTTGGGGACTATGACCGGGGAGCTGTTTTTT.

This clonotype was counted ten times or more. The chain is built from TRBV10-3 and TRBJ1-2; perhaps TRBD1 as D (5 bases). Trimming stripped 10 bases from V and 7 bases from J, with 25 bases between. The CDR3 length is 15 residues. The germline V gene encodes CDR1 ENHRY and CDR2 SYGVKD. The CDR3 DNA sequence: TGTGCCACCCGTACAGGCCCCCATGTCTATCGTGGCTACACCTTC. Its protein product is CATRTGPHVYRGYTF.

This clonotype came up a few times. The chain joins TRBV12-3 or TRBV12-4 to TRBJ1-1; the D is unclear. The CDR3 length is 14 residues. V lost 5 bases and J lost 4, with 14 bases in between. The CDR3, as DNA: TGTGCCAGCAGTAAGGTTTGGGCCGGCACTGAAGCTTTCTTT. This translates into CASSKVWAGTEAFF.

This clonotype was observed a few times. The chain combines TRBV7-9 with TRBJ1-4; D uncertain. CDR1 SEHNR and CDR2 FQNEAQ come from the germline V gene (reference sequence). Trimming removed 7 bases from V and 0 bases from J, with 21 bases in between. The CDR3 totals 18 residues. CDR3 nucleotides: TGTGCCAGCAACTCCCCCCTCCCAACAGCTGCAACTAATGAAAAACTGTTTTTT. Its translation: CASNSPLPTAATNEKLFF.

This rearrangement joins TRBV5-1 to TRBJ2-7, with 9 bases that match TRBD1. CDR1 and CDR2 (germline): SGHRS, YFSETQ. This CDR3 region has 16 residues. V gave up 1 base and J gave up 10 bases; unmatched junction bases: 15. The CDR3 protein is CASSLLGQGSTSEQYF. DNA of the CDR3: TGCGCCAGCAGCTTGCTGGGACAGGGTTCCACCAGCGAACAGTACTTC.

Ten or more counts support this clonotype. The chain joins TRBV4-1 to TRBJ1-5, with 11 bases fitting TRBD1. Trimming removed 5 bases from V and 1 base from J; junction bases left unmatched: 7. The CDR3 consists of 17 residues. Germline values: CDR1 MGHRA, CDR2 YSYEKL. The CDR3 protein is CASSSRTGGVSNQPQHF. The CDR3 DNA follows: TGCGCCAGCAGCTCGAGGACAGGGGGCGTCAGCAATCAGCCCCAGCATTTT.